The T cell receptor (beta chain) under discussion was sequenced for a study of T cells after yellow fever vaccination. Study overall: Low-cell-number fractions underwent preparation using SMART-Seq v4 Ultra Low Input.

The germline V gene has CDR1 SGDLS and CDR2 YYNGEE. The CDR3 totals 12 residues. Trimming left V 3 bases short and J 6 bases short, with 6 bases between. This clonotype came up many times. TCRdb ran MiXCR on the 5' RACE reads and lists one entry per CDR3 protein. The table lists 29,000 or so distinct CDR3 sequences, over 4.5% of them singletons. This chain connects TRBV9 to TRBJ2-2; D may be TRBD2 (6 bases). This clonotype was sampled from a man aged 30-40 years who received the YFV17D yellow fever vaccine. This sample comprised CD8+ T cells sorted from PBMCs, obtained 10 days after the yellow fever booster vaccination. The CDR3 loop is CASSGGAGELFF. The CDR3, as DNA: TGTGCCAGCAGCGGGGGGGCCGGGGAGCTGTTTTTT.